This passage covers 2 T cell receptor beta chains from one sample sequenced in a study of blood T cell repertoires in COVID-19. Measured with immunoSEQ multiplex PCR; TCRdb has only the in-frame clones, and not every one. Among 80,000 to 100,000 clones listed, approximately 86% were seen once. Sample: peripheral blood. The origin of the receptors is a middle-aged man with acute or convalescent COVID-19.

This chain connects TRBV27 to TRBJ2-1, with a weak D call TRBD2 (6 bases). Germline lookup yields CDR1 MNHEY and CDR2 SMNVEV (reference sequence). Trimming left V 8 bases short and J 5 bases short, with 22 bases between. The CDR3 contains 16 residues. This chain's CDR3 is CASSSRGTGVNNEQFF. CDR3 nucleotide sequence: TGTGCCAGCTCTTCCCGGGGGACGGGGGTTAACAATGAGCAGTTCTTC.

The chain uses TRBV5-4 and TRBJ1-2; 7 bases are shared with TRBD1. V lost 4 bases and J lost 4; bases outside the gene matches: 4. The CDR3 is 13 residues long. CDR1 is SGHNT and CDR2 is YYREEE in the germline V gene (reference sequence). This CDR3 reads CASSTDRFYGYTF. CDR3 nucleotides: TGTGCCAGCAGCACGGACAGGTTCTATGGCTACACCTTC.